This is a list of T cell receptor beta chains from one sample in a study of blood T cell repertoires in COVID-19. TCRdb keeps only in-frame clones here, not all; method: immunoSEQ multiplex PCR. Found here are 100,000 or so clones, 84% of them singletons; the top ten hold roughly 4.4%. Sequencing was carried out using peripheral blood. The source of these receptors is a human donor in a cohort sampled during active COVID-19. Each CDR3 is given with its conserved first and last residue. Each record gives: V gene, CDR3 length, J gene, clone size, D gene, CDR3 DNA, CDR3 protein. A D gene is named only where the DNA matches it firmly. The size of a clone is reported for some rows only, either as once, few or many, or as a class for expanded clones.

v_call: TRBV28
cdr3_length: 18
j_call: TRBJ1-1
clone_size: NA
d_call: NA
cdr3_nt: TGTGCCAGCACCGAATCTACAGGGTTACTATCCACTAACACTGAAGCTTTCTTT
cdr3_aa: CASTESTGLLSTNTEAFF

v_call: TRBV7-9
cdr3_length: 15
j_call: TRBJ2-1
clone_size: few
d_call: NA
cdr3_nt: TGTGCCAGCAGGGGAGTAGGGGGATCCTACAATGAGCAGTTCTTC
cdr3_aa: CASRGVGGSYNEQFF

v_call: TRBV5-1
cdr3_length: 15
j_call: TRBJ1-1
clone_size: NA
d_call: TRBD1
cdr3_nt: TGCGCCAGCAGCCCGGGACAGGCAGGTGACACTGAAGCTTTCTTT
cdr3_aa: CASSPGQAGDTEAFF

v_call: TRBV7-9
cdr3_length: 19
j_call: TRBJ2-5
clone_size: NA
d_call: NA
cdr3_nt: TGTGCCAGCAGCCTCTCCGGCCAGGGTAGTTGGGCCTCGAAAGAGACCCAGTACTTC
cdr3_aa: CASSLSGQGSWASKETQYF

v_call: TRBV18
cdr3_length: 15
j_call: TRBJ1-1
clone_size: NA
d_call: NA
cdr3_nt: TGTGCCAGCTCACCAGACAGGAGGAGTGGCACTGAAGCTTTCTTT
cdr3_aa: CASSPDRRSGTEAFF

v_call: TRBV4-1
cdr3_length: 14
j_call: TRBJ1-5
clone_size: NA
d_call: NA
cdr3_nt: TGCGCCAGCAGCCAAGAGGAGGGCGATCAGCCCCAGCATTTT
cdr3_aa: CASSQEEGDQPQHF

v_call: TRBV7-6
cdr3_length: 18
j_call: TRBJ2-3
clone_size: few
d_call: TRBD2
cdr3_nt: TGTGCCAGCAGCGGGCTAGCGGAGGGGACTGATGGCACAGATACGCAGTATTTT
cdr3_aa: CASSGLAEGTDGTDTQYF

v_call: TRBV18
cdr3_length: 14
j_call: TRBJ1-2
clone_size: NA
d_call: TRBD1
cdr3_nt: TGTGCCAGCTCACCACTAGACAGGGGGAGCGGCTACACCTTC
cdr3_aa: CASSPLDRGSGYTF

v_call: TRBV6-5
cdr3_length: 14
j_call: TRBJ1-2
clone_size: once
d_call: TRBD1
cdr3_nt: TGTGCCAGCAGCCGCACCAGGGGGCTTTATGGCTACACCTTC
cdr3_aa: CASSRTRGLYGYTF

v_call: TRBV27
cdr3_length: 15
j_call: TRBJ1-1
clone_size: NA
d_call: NA
cdr3_nt: TGTGCCAGCAGTTTCAGCGCCCTAGAGGACACTGAAGCTTTCTTT
cdr3_aa: CASSFSALEDTEAFF